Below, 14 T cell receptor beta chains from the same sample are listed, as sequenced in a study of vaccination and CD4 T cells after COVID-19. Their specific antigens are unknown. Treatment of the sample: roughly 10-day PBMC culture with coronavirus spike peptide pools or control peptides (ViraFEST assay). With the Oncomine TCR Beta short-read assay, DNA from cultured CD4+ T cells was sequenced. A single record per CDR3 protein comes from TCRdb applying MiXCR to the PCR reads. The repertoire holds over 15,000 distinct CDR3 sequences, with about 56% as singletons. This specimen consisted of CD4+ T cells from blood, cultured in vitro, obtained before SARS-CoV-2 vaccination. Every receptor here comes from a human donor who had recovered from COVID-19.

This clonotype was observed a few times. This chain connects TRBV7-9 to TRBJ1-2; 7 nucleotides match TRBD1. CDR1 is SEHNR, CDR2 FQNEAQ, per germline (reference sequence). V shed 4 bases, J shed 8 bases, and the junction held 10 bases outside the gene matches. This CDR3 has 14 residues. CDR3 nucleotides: TGTGCCAGCAGCTCGCCTGACAGGGCTGGCGGCTACACCTTC. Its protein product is CASSSPDRAGGYTF.

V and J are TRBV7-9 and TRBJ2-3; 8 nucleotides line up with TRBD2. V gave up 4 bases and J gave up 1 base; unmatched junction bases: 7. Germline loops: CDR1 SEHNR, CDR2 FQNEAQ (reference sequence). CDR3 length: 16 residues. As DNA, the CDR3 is TGTGCCAGCAGCTACCCCTCGGGGGGGGGCACAGATACGCAGTATTTT. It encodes CASSYPSGGGTDTQYF.

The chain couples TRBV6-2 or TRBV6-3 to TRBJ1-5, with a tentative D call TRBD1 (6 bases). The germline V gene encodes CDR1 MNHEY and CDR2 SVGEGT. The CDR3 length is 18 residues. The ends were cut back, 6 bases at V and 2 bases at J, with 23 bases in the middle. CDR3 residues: CASRNTRTDQWGNQPQHF. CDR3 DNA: TGTGCCAGCAGAAACACCCGGACAGACCAATGGGGCAATCAGCCCCAGCATTTT.

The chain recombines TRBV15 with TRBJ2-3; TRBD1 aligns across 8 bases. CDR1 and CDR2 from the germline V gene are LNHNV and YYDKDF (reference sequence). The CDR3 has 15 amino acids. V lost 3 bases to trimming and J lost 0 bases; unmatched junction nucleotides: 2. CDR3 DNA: TGTGCCACCAGCAGGGACAGGGTCAGCACAGATACGCAGTATTTT. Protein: CATSRDRVSTDTQYF.

CDR3 nucleotides: TGTGCCAGCAGGGATATGTCAGAGACCCAGTACTTC. Protein product: CASRDMSETQYF. The V gene is TRBV6-1, the J gene TRBJ2-5; D is ambiguous. V was clipped by 6 bases and J by 4 bases, with 9 bases between them. The germline CDR1 and CDR2 sequences are MNHNS and SASEGT. The CDR3 runs 12 residues.

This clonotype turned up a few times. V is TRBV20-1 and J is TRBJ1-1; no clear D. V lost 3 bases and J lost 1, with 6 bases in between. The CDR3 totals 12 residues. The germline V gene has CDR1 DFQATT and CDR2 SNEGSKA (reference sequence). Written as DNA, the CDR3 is TGCAGTGCTAGTTATACGAACACTGAAGCTTTCTTT. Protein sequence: CSASYTNTEAFF.

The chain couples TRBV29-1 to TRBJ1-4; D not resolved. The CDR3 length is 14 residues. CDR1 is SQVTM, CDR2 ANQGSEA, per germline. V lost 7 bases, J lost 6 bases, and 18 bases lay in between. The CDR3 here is CSAGVRPWDEKLFF. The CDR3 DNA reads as TGCAGCGCCGGTGTCCGTCCCTGGGATGAAAAACTGTTTTTT.

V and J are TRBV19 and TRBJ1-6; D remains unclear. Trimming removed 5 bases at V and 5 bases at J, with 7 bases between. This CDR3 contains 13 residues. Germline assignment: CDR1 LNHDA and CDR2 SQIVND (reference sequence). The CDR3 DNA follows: TGTGCCAGTAGTGCAACAGATAATTCACCCCTCCACTTT. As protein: CASSATDNSPLHF.

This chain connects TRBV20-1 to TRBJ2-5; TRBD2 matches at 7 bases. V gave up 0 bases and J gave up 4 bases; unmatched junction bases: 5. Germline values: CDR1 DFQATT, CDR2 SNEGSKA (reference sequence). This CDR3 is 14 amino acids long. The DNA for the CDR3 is TGCAGTGCTAGAGATCCTAGCGGACGAGAGACCCAGTACTTC. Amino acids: CSARDPSGRETQYF.

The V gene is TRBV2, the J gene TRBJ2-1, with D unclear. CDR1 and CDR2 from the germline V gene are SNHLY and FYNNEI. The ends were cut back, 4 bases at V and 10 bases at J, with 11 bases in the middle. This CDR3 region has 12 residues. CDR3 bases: TGTGCCAGCAGTGCAGACATTGGAGAGCAGTTCTTC. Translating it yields CASSADIGEQFF.

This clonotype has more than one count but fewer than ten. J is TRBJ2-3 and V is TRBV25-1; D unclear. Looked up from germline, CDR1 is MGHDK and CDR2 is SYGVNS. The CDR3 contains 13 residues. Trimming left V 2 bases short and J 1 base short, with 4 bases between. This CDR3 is CASSEQGTDTQYF. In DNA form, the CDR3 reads TGTGCCAGCAGTGAACAGGGCACAGATACGCAGTATTTT.

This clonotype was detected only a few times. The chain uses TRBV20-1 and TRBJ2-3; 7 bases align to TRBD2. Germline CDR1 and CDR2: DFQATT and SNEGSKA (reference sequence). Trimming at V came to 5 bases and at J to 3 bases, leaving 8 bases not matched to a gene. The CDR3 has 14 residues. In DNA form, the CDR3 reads TGCAGTGCTCTACCCCTAGCGGAGACAGATACGCAGTATTTT. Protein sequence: CSALPLAETDTQYF.

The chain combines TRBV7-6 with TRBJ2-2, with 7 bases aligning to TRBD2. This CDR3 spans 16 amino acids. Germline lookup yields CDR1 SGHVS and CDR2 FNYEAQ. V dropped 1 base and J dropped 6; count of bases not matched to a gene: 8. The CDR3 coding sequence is TGTGCCAGCAGCTTAGGGGCGGGAGTGGATGCCGGGGAGCTGTTTTTT. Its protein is CASSLGAGVDAGELFF.

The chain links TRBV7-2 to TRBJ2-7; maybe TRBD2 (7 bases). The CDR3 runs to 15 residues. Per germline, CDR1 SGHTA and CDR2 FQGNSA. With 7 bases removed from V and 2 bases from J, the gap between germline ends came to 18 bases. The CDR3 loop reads CASTPGGGAAYEQYF. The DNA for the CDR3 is TGTGCCAGCACCCCGGGTGGGGGGGCCGCCTACGAGCAGTACTTC.